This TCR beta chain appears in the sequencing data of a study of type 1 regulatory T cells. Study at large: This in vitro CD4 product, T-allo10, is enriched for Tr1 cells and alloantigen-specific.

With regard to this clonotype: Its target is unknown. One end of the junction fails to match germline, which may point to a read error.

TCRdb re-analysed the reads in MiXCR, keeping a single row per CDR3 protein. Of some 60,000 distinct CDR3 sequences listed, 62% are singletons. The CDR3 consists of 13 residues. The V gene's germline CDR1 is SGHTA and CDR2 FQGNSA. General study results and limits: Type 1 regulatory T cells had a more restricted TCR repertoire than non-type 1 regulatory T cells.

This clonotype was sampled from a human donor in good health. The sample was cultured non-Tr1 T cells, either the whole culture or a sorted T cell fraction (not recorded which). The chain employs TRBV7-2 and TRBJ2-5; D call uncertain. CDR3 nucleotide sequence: TGTGCCATCAGCCCAGACCGTTTGGAGACCCAGTACTTC. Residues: CAISPDRLETQYF. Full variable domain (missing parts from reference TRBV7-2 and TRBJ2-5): GAGVSQSPSNKVTEKGKDVELRCDPISGHTALYWYRQSLGQGLEFLIYFQGNSAPDKSGLPSDRFSAERTGGSVSTLTIQRTQQEDSAVYLCAISPDRLETQYFGPGTRLLVL.